This T cell receptor (beta chain) was recovered during a study of control samples from healthy donors and cancer patients. The protocol was immunoSEQ multiplex PCR, while the TCRdb copy is restricted to in-frame clones and leaves out a portion. This repertoire shows some 410,000 clones, around 90% found once; its top ten account for just under 6.5%. Regarding this clone: The sample contains more than one DNA sequence encoding this CDR3.

Sample: PBMCs. This TCR was sampled from a man in his forties with head and neck cancer.

The CDR3 reads CASSQLRGTQETQYF. The CDR3 nucleotides read TGTGCCAGCAGCCAGCTCCGGGGCACACAAGAGACCCAGTACTTC. The chain recombines TRBV14 with TRBJ2-5; D could derive from TRBD1 or TRBD2 (5 bases each). The CDR3 is 15 residues long. CDR1 SGHDN and CDR2 FVKESK come from the germline V gene. With 3 bases removed from V and 2 bases from J, the gap between germline ends came to 13 bases.